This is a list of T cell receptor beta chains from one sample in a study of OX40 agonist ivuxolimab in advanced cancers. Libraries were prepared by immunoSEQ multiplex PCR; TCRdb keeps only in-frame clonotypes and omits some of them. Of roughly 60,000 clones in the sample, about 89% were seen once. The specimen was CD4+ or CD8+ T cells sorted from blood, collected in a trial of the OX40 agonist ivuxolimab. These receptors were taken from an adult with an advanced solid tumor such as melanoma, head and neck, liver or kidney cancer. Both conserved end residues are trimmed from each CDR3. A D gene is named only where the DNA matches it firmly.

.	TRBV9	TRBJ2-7	ASSVREFTYEQY
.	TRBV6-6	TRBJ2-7	ASSYGRDIPYEQY
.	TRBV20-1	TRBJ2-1	SALGGEQF
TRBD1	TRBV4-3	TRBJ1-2	AKRTGAINYGYT
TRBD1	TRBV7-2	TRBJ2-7	ASRGGRAGYEQY
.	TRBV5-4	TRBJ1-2	ASSLGGWNYGYT
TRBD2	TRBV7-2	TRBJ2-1	ASSWGGLAGDEQF
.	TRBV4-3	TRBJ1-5	ASSQDLRALRPQH
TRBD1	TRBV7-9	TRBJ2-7	ASSLGQGAEEQY
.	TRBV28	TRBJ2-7	ASSFPGTVHYEQY
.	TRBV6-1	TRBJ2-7	ASSEGGVRENEQY
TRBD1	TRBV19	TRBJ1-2	ASSPLDRVGYGYT
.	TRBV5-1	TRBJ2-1	ASSLIPSSYNEQF
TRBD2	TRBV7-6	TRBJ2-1	ASSLGLAGYNEQF
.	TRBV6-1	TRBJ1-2	ASSSGTNYGYT
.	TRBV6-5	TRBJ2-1	ASSSDYAGF
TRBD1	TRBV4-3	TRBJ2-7	ASSQLDRGGYEQY
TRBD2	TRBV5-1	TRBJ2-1	ASSSGLAGLVGQF
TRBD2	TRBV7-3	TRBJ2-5	ASSFSGRQETQY
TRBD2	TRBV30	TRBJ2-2	AWTVRGGITGELF
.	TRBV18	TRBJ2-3	ASSPRGASTDTQY
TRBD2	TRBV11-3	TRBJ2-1	ASSWGLAGGPYNEQF
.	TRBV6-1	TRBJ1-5	ASSEGQYNQPQH
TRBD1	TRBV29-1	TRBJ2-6	SAGQGPGANVLT
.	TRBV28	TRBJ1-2	ASSLSPGGYGYT
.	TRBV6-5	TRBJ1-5	ASSSGSHSNQPQH
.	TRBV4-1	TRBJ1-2	ASSQDRGKNGYT
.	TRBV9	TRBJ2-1	ASSGSVYNEQF
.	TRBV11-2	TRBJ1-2	ASSYRANYGYT
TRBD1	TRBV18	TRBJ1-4	ASSRTGLVNNEKLF
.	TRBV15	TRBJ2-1	ATSRGGGTGSYNEQF